These T cell receptor beta chains were read from a single sample in a study of blood T cell repertoires in COVID-19. Here immunoSEQ multiplex PCR was the method, and the copy in TCRdb shows in-frame clones only, minus some. The table has over 120,000 clones, 85% seen once. The sample taken for sequencing was peripheral blood. The source is a human donor with acute or convalescent COVID-19. The donor label of this sample is uncertain. The CDR3 runs from the conserved cysteine through the conserved F or W. Each record gives: J gene, D gene, clone size, V gene, CDR3 protein, CDR3 DNA. A D gene is named only where the DNA matches it firmly. Size tells how often a clone was seen (once, few, many) or the class of an expanded clone, and some rows leave it out.

>TRBJ1-3|.|once|TRBV7-2
CASRGRVGSGNTIYF
TGTGCCAGCAGGGGGCGCGTTGGCTCTGGAAACACCATATATTTT
>TRBJ1-1|.|.|TRBV27
CASRGVANTEAFF
TGTGCCAGCAGAGGGGTGGCGAACACTGAAGCTTTCTTT
>TRBJ2-7|TRBD1|.|TRBV11-1
CASSPGQGAGEQYF
TGTGCCAGCAGCCCAGGACAGGGGGCCGGCGAGCAGTACTTC
>TRBJ1-1|.|.|TRBV5-3
CARSHSRWAFF
TGTGCCAGAAGCCACTCCCGGTGGGCTTTCTTT
>TRBJ2-2|TRBD1|.|TRBV2
CASSAHRGSRELFF
TGTGCCAGCAGTGCACACAGGGGTTCCAGGGAGCTGTTTTTT
>TRBJ2-5|.|.|TRBV2
CASSGHPQETQYF
TGTGCCAGCAGTGGACACCCCCAAGAGACCCAGTACTTC
>TRBJ2-3|.|.|TRBV27
CASKGEGPTDTQYF
TGTGCCAGCAAGGGCGAGGGCCCCACAGATACGCAGTATTTT
>TRBJ1-1|.|.|TRBV19
CASISIGGNEAFF
TGTGCCAGTATTTCAATCGGAGGGAATGAAGCTTTCTTT
>TRBJ2-2|TRBD2|.|TRBV24-1
CATTAGEGTGELFF
TGTGCCACCACGGCGGGGGAAGGAACCGGGGAGCTGTTTTTT
>TRBJ2-1|.|.|TRBV5-1
CASSLAPNNEQFF
TGCGCCAGCAGCTTGGCCCCCAACAATGAGCAGTTCTTC
>TRBJ2-5|.|.|TRBV3-1/TRBV3-2
CASSQDPLVRETQYF
TGTGCCAGCAGCCAAGATCCCTTAGTCAGGGAGACCCAGTACTTC
>TRBJ1-4|.|.|TRBV30
CAGGIIEKLFF
TGTGCCGGAGGAATCATTGAAAAACTGTTTTTT
>TRBJ1-1|.|.|TRBV28
CASSLIGRGAFF
TGTGCCAGCAGTTTAATAGGACGAGGGGCTTTCTTT
>TRBJ1-5|TRBD1|.|TRBV10-2
CASSGQGFQPQHF
TGCGCCAGCAGTGGACAGGGGTTTCAGCCCCAGCATTTT
>TRBJ1-2|.|once|TRBV19
CASSIFGGRNYGYTF
TGTGCCAGTAGTATTTTTGGGGGGAGAAACTATGGCTACACCTTC